Shown below are 8 T cell receptor beta chains from a single sample sequenced in a study of OX40 agonist ivuxolimab in advanced cancers. The data were produced by immunoSEQ multiplex PCR, yet TCRdb's version contains in-frame clones alone and is incomplete. The data contain tens of thousands of clones, 85% to 95% of them seen just once; the ten biggest clones take up over 11%. The sequencing here drew on CD4+ or CD8+ T cells sorted from blood, taken in a trial of the OX40 agonist ivuxolimab. Receptor source: an adult with an advanced solid tumor such as melanoma, head and neck, liver or kidney cancer.

This chain links TRBV30 with TRBJ2-4, with D unresolved. This CDR3 has 12 residues. V lost 2 bases and J 6 bases, leaving 8 bases between the germline ends. From germline, CDR1 is GTSNPN and CDR2 SVGIG (reference sequence). CDR3 amino acids: CAWSLDRNIQYF. The CDR3 bases are TGTGCCTGGAGTCTTGACCGAAACATTCAGTACTTC.

The V and J genes are TRBV27 and TRBJ2-7, with D possibly being TRBD2 (6 bases). The germline CDR1 and CDR2 sequences are MNHEY and SMNVEV (reference sequence). The CDR3 consists of 18 residues. V shed 5 bases and J shed 2 bases, with 25 bases lying between them. CDR3: CASSPSQRRDLGAYEQYF. CDR3 nucleotide sequence: TGTGCCAGCAGTCCTAGCCAACGGAGGGACCTCGGAGCCTACGAGCAGTACTTC.

The chain employs TRBV27 and TRBJ2-7; D unresolved. The CDR3 has 13 residues. V lost 5 bases and J 1 base, leaving 9 bases between the germline ends. Germline V gene data show CDR1 as MNHEY and CDR2 as SMNVEV (reference sequence). The CDR3 spells CASSAGLSYEQYF. CDR3 nucleotide sequence: TGTGCCAGCAGTGCCGGATTATCCTACGAGCAGTACTTC.

The chain recombines TRBV7-6 with TRBJ1-6; tentative D call: TRBD1 (6 bases). The CDR3 is made up of 16 amino acids. From germline, CDR1 is SGHVS and CDR2 FNYEAQ. V lost 5 bases to trimming and J lost 0 bases, with 11 bases between them. The chain's CDR3 is CASSPDRPSYNSPLHF. The CDR3 region has the DNA TGTGCCAGCAGCCCCGACAGGCCCTCCTATAATTCACCCCTCCACTTT.

The V and J genes are TRBV6-6 and TRBJ1-2, with D maybe TRBD1 (5 bases). The CDR3 sequence is 16 residues long. The ends were cut back, 3 bases at V and 0 bases at J, with 14 bases in the middle. The germline V gene has CDR1 MNHNY and CDR2 SVGAGI (reference sequence). The chain's CDR3 is CASSYVSRDPNYGYTF. In DNA form, the CDR3 reads TGTGCCAGCAGTTATGTCTCCAGGGACCCTAACTATGGCTACACCTTC.

The rearrangement links TRBV29-1 to TRBJ1-1; tentative D call: TRBD1 (5 bases). This CDR3 is built from 15 residues. Germline-derived CDR1 and CDR2 are SQVTM and ANQGSEA. With 7 bases removed from V and 3 bases from J, the gap between germline ends came to 21 bases. The CDR3: CSAAGSVYSDTEAFF. In DNA form, the CDR3 reads TGCAGCGCGGCAGGGAGCGTTTACAGTGACACTGAAGCTTTCTTT.

This chain joins TRBV6-5 and TRBJ2-5, with TRBD1 matching over 10 bases. From germline, CDR1 is MNHEY and CDR2 SVGAGI. Losses at the gene ends were 9 bases for V and 5 bases for J; bases not matched to a gene: 12. This CDR3 comprises 15 residues. The CDR3 reads CASTRDRGQVETQYF. DNA of the CDR3: TGTGCCAGTACCCGGGACAGGGGACAGGTGGAGACCCAGTACTTC.

This sequence joins TRBV29-1 and TRBJ2-7, with TRBD2 identical over 11 bases. CDR1 SQVTM and CDR2 ANQGSEA come from the germline V gene. J lost 6 bases, V lost 6 bases, and 10 bases had no gene match. The CDR3 covers 14 residues. As DNA, the CDR3 is TGCAGCGTGGATAGCGGGGGGGCGTCGTTCGAGCAGTACTTC. This sequence encodes CSVDSGGASFEQYF.